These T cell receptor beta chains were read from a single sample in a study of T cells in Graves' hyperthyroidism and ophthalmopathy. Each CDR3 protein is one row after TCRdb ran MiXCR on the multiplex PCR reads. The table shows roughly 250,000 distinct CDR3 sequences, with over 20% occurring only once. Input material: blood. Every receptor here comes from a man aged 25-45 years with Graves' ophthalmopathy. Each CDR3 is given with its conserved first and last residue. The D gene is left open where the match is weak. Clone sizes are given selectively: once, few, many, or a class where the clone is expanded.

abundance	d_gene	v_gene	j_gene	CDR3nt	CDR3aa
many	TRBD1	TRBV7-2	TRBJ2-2	TGTGCCAGCAGCCCGGGGGGACAGGGTACGACCGGGGAGCTGTTTTTT	CASSPGGQGTTGELFF
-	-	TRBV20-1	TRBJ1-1	TGCAGTGCCCAGCCCGACCGGCTCAGCGAGGCTTTCTTT	CSAQPDRLSEAFF
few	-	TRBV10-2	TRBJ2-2	TGCGCCAGCAGGAGTGAGAACACCGGGGAGCTGTTTTTT	CASRSENTGELFF
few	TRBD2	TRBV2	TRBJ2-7	TGTGCCAGCACCCAACTCGGGACTAGCGTCTACGAGCAGTACTTC	CASTQLGTSVYEQYF
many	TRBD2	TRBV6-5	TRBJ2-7	TGTGCCAGCAGTTACACGACTAGCGGGACCTACGAGCAGTACTTC	CASSYTTSGTYEQYF
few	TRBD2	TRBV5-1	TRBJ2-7	TGCGCCAGCAGCTTCTATAGCGGGAGGCCACCCTACGAGCAGTACTTC	CASSFYSGRPPYEQYF
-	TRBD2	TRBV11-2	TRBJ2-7	TGTGCCAGCAGCTTAGGCAGCGGGAATCCCTACGAGCAGTACTTC	CASSLGSGNPYEQYF
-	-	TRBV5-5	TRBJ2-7	TGTGCCAGCAGCTTTAACGGCCTTTCCTACGAGCAGTACTTC	CASSFNGLSYEQYF
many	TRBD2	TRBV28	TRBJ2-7	TGTGCCAGCAGTTTATTTGCGGGAGTGACAGACGAGCAGTACTTC	CASSLFAGVTDEQYF
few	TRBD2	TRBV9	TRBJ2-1	TGTGCCAGCAGGAAACTAGCGGATGAATACAATGAGCAGTTCTTC	CASRKLADEYNEQFF
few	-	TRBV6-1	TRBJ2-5	TGTGCCAGCAGGCTTGAACCGGCCGAAGAGACCCAGTACTTC	CASRLEPAEETQYF
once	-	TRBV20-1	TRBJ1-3	TGCAGTGCTACCCCGGGCCCTGGAAACACCATATATTTT	CSATPGPGNTIYF
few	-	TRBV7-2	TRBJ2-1	TGTGCCAGCAGCTCGGGGGGTTGGGCGGGGGCCCTCTCCTACAATGAGCAGTTCTTC	CASSSGGWAGALSYNEQFF
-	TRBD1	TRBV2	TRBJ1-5	TGTGCCAGCAGTGGACAGGGGGCGAGGAATCAGCCCCAGCATTTT	CASSGQGARNQPQHF
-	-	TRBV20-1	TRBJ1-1	TGCAGTGCTCCAAGGGGCTTGGGGGACACTGAAGCTTTCTTT	CSAPRGLGDTEAFF
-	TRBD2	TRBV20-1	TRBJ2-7	TGCAGTGCTGGGGCCGGGACTAGCGGGACCGACGAGCAGTACTTC	CSAGAGTSGTDEQYF
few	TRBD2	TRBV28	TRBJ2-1	TGTGCCAGCAGGGGCGGGAGAGGAAAAGAGCAGTTCTTC	CASRGGRGKEQFF